This T cell receptor beta chain was sequenced during a study of blood T cell repertoires in COVID-19. In the study overall: Material from acute and convalescent COVID-19 was sourced from the United States, Italy and Spain. T cells, B-cell-depleted T cells, or PBMCs provided the cDNA or gDNA that served as material.

Per germline, CDR1 SNHLY and CDR2 FYNNEI. The V end was cut by 6 bases, the J end by 4 bases, with 9 bases between. CDR3 size: 13 residues. Authors' processing steps: The authors estimated nucleated cell counts from reference gene primer amplification. TCRdb keeps only in-frame clones here, not all; method: immunoSEQ multiplex PCR. The D gene and trimming were derived from the DNA, and the V and J assignments and clone size from that table. The sample consists of over 100,000 clones, 70% to 85% of them appearing once. The sequence was obtained from an older woman with acute or convalescent COVID-19. Sequencing was carried out using peripheral blood. The chain is built from TRBV2 and TRBJ2-2, with a tentative D call TRBD2 (5 bases). The CDR3 nucleotides read TGTGCCAGCAGGAGACTAAGCACCGGGGAGCTGTTTTTT. It codes for CASRRLSTGELFF.